A selection of T cell receptor beta chains follows, all from one sample in a study of OX40 agonist ivuxolimab in advanced cancers. Here immunoSEQ multiplex PCR was the method, and the copy in TCRdb shows in-frame clones only, minus some. The table has approximately 80,000 clones, about 90% seen once. Source: CD4+ or CD8+ T cells sorted from blood, taken in a trial of the OX40 agonist ivuxolimab. The receptor source for this set is an adult with an advanced solid tumor such as melanoma, head and neck, liver or kidney cancer. The CDR3 runs from the conserved cysteine through the conserved F or W. The D gene is left open where the match is weak. Only part of the rows carry a size: once, few, many, or a class if the clone is expanded.

clone_size,v_call,j_call,d_call,cdr3_nt,cdr3_aa
.,TRBV29-1,TRBJ2-2,.,TGCAGCGTTGAGGGTCGATTGAACACCGGGGAGCTGTTTTTT,CSVEGRLNTGELFF
.,TRBV4-3,TRBJ2-7,TRBD2,TGCGCCAGCAGCCAACTTAGCGGGGGGGCTTACGAGCAGTACTTC,CASSQLSGGAYEQYF
.,TRBV11-3,TRBJ1-1,.,TGTGCCAGCAGCTGGGGGGGAAGGCAGAACACTGAAGCTTTCTTT,CASSWGGRQNTEAFF
.,TRBV7-8,TRBJ2-5,.,TGTGCCAGCAGCTTACAGCGGGACACTTATCAAGAGACCCAGTACTTC,CASSLQRDTYQETQYF
.,TRBV7-2,TRBJ2-1,TRBD2,TGTGCCAGCAGCTCCCAGCGGGAAGAGCAGTTCTTC,CASSSQREEQFF
.,TRBV4-2,TRBJ1-4,TRBD1,TGTGCCAGCAGCCAAGAGACAGGAGGGGGCCTTGAAAAACTGTTTTTT,CASSQETGGGLEKLFF
few,TRBV7-2,TRBJ2-7,.,TGTGCCAGCAGCTCCTCAGCAGGGACCAACGAGCAGTACTTC,CASSSSAGTNEQYF
.,TRBV5-1,TRBJ1-5,.,TGCGCCAGCAGCTTGGAGCCCGTGGACAGCAATCAGCCCCAGCATTTT,CASSLEPVDSNQPQHF
.,TRBV6-1,TRBJ2-2,.,TGTGCCAGCAGTGAGGGATGGGGCACCGGGGAGCTGTTTTTT,CASSEGWGTGELFF
.,TRBV5-6,TRBJ1-2,.,TGTGCCAGCAGCTCGAACAGGGTGGGTGGCTACACCTTC,CASSSNRVGGYTF
few,TRBV5-4,TRBJ1-5,.,TGTGCCAGCAGCTTGCGGGGGTCCGGGCCCCAGCATTTT,CASSLRGSGPQHF
.,TRBV18,TRBJ2-2,.,TGTGCCAGCTCACCGAATGAGACCGGGGAGCTGTTTTTT,CASSPNETGELFF
.,TRBV5-5,TRBJ1-1,.,TGTGCCAGCAGCCCCCTCGGCAGGAACACTGAAGCTTTCTTT,CASSPLGRNTEAFF
.,TRBV7-2,TRBJ1-2,.,TGTGCCAGCAGCTTAGTTTTCGGGACTGGTGAATATGGCTACACCTTC,CASSLVFGTGEYGYTF
.,TRBV30,TRBJ1-5,.,TGTGCCTGGAGTGTACGAGGCAATCAGCCCCAGCATTTT,CAWSVRGNQPQHF
.,TRBV7-2,TRBJ2-5,TRBD2,TGTGCCAGCAGCTTACCAGCGGGAGGGTTACAAGAGACCCAGTACTTC,CASSLPAGGLQETQYF
once,TRBV27,TRBJ2-7,TRBD2,TGTGCCAGTAACCAAGCGGGAGGGCCCTACGAGCAGTACTTC,CASNQAGGPYEQYF
.,TRBV9,TRBJ2-1,.,TGTGCCAGCAGCGTAGGGGGCGATGAGCAGTTCTTC,CASSVGGDEQFF
once,TRBV11-2,TRBJ2-2,.,TGTGCCAGCAGCCCAGGGCACGGGGAGCTGTTTTTT,CASSPGHGELFF
.,TRBV19,TRBJ1-2,.,TGTGCCAGTAGTATTTGGGGTAACTATGGCTACACCTTC,CASSIWGNYGYTF
once,TRBV20-1,TRBJ1-1,.,TGCAGTGCTAGCCGGGATCATGAAGCTTTCTTT,CSASRDHEAFF
.,TRBV5-1,TRBJ2-5,TRBD2,TGCGCCAGCAGCCTTATTTTACTAGCGGGAGAGGAGACCCAGTACTTC,CASSLILLAGEETQYF
.,TRBV28,TRBJ2-5,TRBD2,TGTGCCAGCAGTCGAGCGGGAGCCTCGAGAGAGACCCAGTACTTC,CASSRAGASRETQYF
.,TRBV19,TRBJ2-5,TRBD2,TGTGCCACCCAAGCGGGGGAGCCGGGGGAGACCCAGTACTTC,CATQAGEPGETQYF
.,TRBV19,TRBJ1-2,.,TGTGCCACAAATTTCTACAGAGTTGGCTACACCTTC,CATNFYRVGYTF
.,TRBV11-2,TRBJ1-1,.,TGTGCCAGCAGCCGGAACCGGCAGGAGACTTTCTTT,CASSRNRQETFF
.,TRBV7-8,TRBJ2-6,.,TGTGCCAGCAACCTGGGGGCAGGGTCTGGGGCCAACGTCCTGACTTTC,CASNLGAGSGANVLTF
.,TRBV30,TRBJ1-2,TRBD1,TGTGCCTGGAGTAAAACAGGGGCAGATTATGGCTACACCTTC,CAWSKTGADYGYTF
.,TRBV6-6,TRBJ1-2,.,TGTGCCAGCAGTTACCAGGTAGTAGGCTACACCTTC,CASSYQVVGYTF
.,TRBV10-3,TRBJ2-7,TRBD1,TGTGCCATCACAACGGGACAGGGGGCCTACGAGCAGTACTTC,CAITTGQGAYEQYF
.,TRBV5-4,TRBJ1-2,.,TGTGCCAGCAGCTTGGCGGCGGACAGCTTTTCTAACTATGGCTACACCTTC,CASSLAADSFSNYGYTF
once,TRBV27,TRBJ2-1,.,TGTGCCAGCCACAGGAACTCCTACAATGAGCAGTTCTTC,CASHRNSYNEQFF
.,TRBV6-4,TRBJ2-3,.,TGTGCCAGCAGTGACTCCGCGGTCACAGATACGCAGTATTTT,CASSDSAVTDTQYF
once,TRBV28,TRBJ1-1,.,TGTGCCAGCAGTGGGGGGACGGACACTGAAGCTTTCTTT,CASSGGTDTEAFF
.,TRBV6-5,TRBJ2-7,TRBD1,TGTGCCAGCAGTCCGTTGACAGGGGCTAACTACGAGCAGTACTTC,CASSPLTGANYEQYF
.,TRBV5-1,TRBJ1-4,.,TGCGCCAGCAGCGCGAAAGATGAAAAACTGTTTTTT,CASSAKDEKLFF
.,TRBV19,TRBJ2-1,.,TGTGCCAGTAGGGGACCGGGGGTCGTCAATGAGCAGTTCTTC,CASRGPGVVNEQFF
.,TRBV27,TRBJ2-7,TRBD1,TGTGCCAGCAGTTTATCGGGCCTCCCCTGGACAGGGGGTAGTGAGCAGTACTTC,CASSLSGLPWTGGSEQYF
.,TRBV7-2,TRBJ2-7,.,TGTGCCAGCAGCTTCTCCAGCCGATACGAGCAGTACTTC,CASSFSSRYEQYF
.,TRBV19,TRBJ2-7,.,TGTGCCAGTAGTATACAGGGTCCTAAAACATACGAGCAGTACTTC,CASSIQGPKTYEQYF
.,TRBV27,TRBJ2-3,TRBD2,TGTGCCAGCAGTGCCTATCTAGCGGGAGCCAAGTATTTT,CASSAYLAGAKYF
.,TRBV21-1,TRBJ2-5,.,TGTGCCAGCAGCAAAGGTAGCAGGTCGTACCAAGAGACCCAGTACTTC,CASSKGSRSYQETQYF
.,TRBV28,TRBJ2-1,TRBD2,TGTGCCAGCAGGCCGGGTAGCGGGGGGTTTAATGAGCAGTTCTTC,CASRPGSGGFNEQFF
.,TRBV6-5,TRBJ2-1,.,TGTGCCAGCAGTTCTTCTCCTCGATTCCGGAATGAGCAGTTCTTC,CASSSSPRFRNEQFF
.,TRBV29-1,TRBJ2-7,.,TGCAGCGCCTCTAACCGGGCCCCAGGAGAGCAGTACTTC,CSASNRAPGEQYF
.,TRBV7-2,TRBJ2-5,.,TGTGCCAGCAGCTCCCAAGGACTCCAAGAGACCCAGTACTTC,CASSSQGLQETQYF
.,TRBV9,TRBJ1-2,TRBD1,TGTGCCAGCAGCGGACCGGGACAGGTTTTGAGTGGCTACACCTTC,CASSGPGQVLSGYTF
.,TRBV18,TRBJ2-2,.,TGTGCCAGCTCACAAGACCAGGGGGGAAAAAACACCGGGGAGCTGTTTTTT,CASSQDQGGKNTGELFF
.,TRBV30,TRBJ2-3,TRBD2,TGTGCCTGGACCCGAACGGGGGGTTTCAATACGCAGTATTTT,CAWTRTGGFNTQYF
few,TRBV9,TRBJ1-1,.,TGTGCCAGCAGCGTAGTGGCTGATACTGAAGCTTTCTTT,CASSVVADTEAFF
.,TRBV6-5,TRBJ2-7,TRBD2,TGTGCCAGCAGTCCCCTGGGGGGGGCCTACGAGCAGTACTTC,CASSPLGGAYEQYF
once,TRBV5-1,TRBJ2-5,TRBD2,TGCGCCAGCAGCTTGGAGGCTAGCGGGGGGGCTAGGGAGACCCAGTACTTC,CASSLEASGGARETQYF
.,TRBV27,TRBJ2-6,.,TGTGCCAGCAGTTTTGAGGGACGCCCGCTCTCTGGGGCCAACGTCCTGACTTTC,CASSFEGRPLSGANVLTF
.,TRBV28,TRBJ1-4,TRBD1,TGTGCCAGCAGCTTCTACAGGGGGGATGAAAAACTGTTTTTT,CASSFYRGDEKLFF
.,TRBV2,TRBJ1-2,TRBD1,TGTGCCAGCAGCGTACAGGGGGCGAGCCCTTATGGCTACACCTTC,CASSVQGASPYGYTF
.,TRBV6-5,TRBJ1-5,.,TGTGCCAGCAGTTATGGGGGGGATCGGCCCCAGCATTTT,CASSYGGDRPQHF
.,TRBV7-2,TRBJ1-1,TRBD1,TGTGCCAGCAGCTTAGGTGGCAGGGGGCCGGAAGCTTTCTTT,CASSLGGRGPEAFF